The 21 T cell receptor beta chains given below trace back to one sample, sequenced in a study of blood T cell repertoires in COVID-19. The data were produced by immunoSEQ multiplex PCR, yet TCRdb's version contains in-frame clones alone and is incomplete. This table has 340,000 or so clones, around 86% appearing once. Material for sequencing was PBMCs or T cells enriched from blood (not recorded which). The receptors here all came from a woman in her 40s with acute COVID-19.

As regards this clone: The sample carries other DNA sequences with the same CDR3. The CDR3 DNA sequence: TGTGCCAGCAGCTTAGGAGGGACTAGCGGGTACAATGAGCAGTTCTTC. Translation gives CASSLGGTSGYNEQFF. The rearrangement links TRBV7-2 to TRBJ2-1, with 12 nucleotides matching TRBD2. The germline gives CDR1 SGHTA, CDR2 FQGNSA. Trimming cost V 1 base and J 4 bases; bases outside gene matches: 2. The CDR3 contains 16 residues.

This chain joins TRBV28 and TRBJ1-1; 7 bases align to TRBD1. This CDR3 spans 14 amino acids. Germline CDR1 and CDR2: MDHEN and SYDVKM. After removal of 7 bases from V and 1 base from J, the junction contained 6 bases not matched to a gene. Written as DNA, the CDR3 is TGTGCCAGCACCACGGGACAGCCGAACACTGAAGCTTTCTTT. Amino acid sequence: CASTTGQPNTEAFF.

The gene calls are TRBV28 and TRBJ1-1; 7 nucleotides line up with TRBD1. This CDR3 is built from 15 residues. Germline V lookup: CDR1 MDHEN, CDR2 SYDVKM. Unmatched junction bases numbered 8, after V lost 5 bases and J lost 2 bases. The CDR3 sequence is CASSVIGGANTEAFF. CDR3 nucleotides: TGTGCCAGCAGTGTTATAGGGGGCGCTAACACTGAAGCTTTCTTT. Full variable domain (missing parts from reference TRBV28 and TRBJ1-1): DVKVTQSSRYLVKRTGEKVFLECVQDMDHENMFWYRQDPGLGLRLIYFSYDVKMKEKGDIPEGYSVSREKKERFSLILESASTNQTSMYLCASSVIGGANTEAFFGQGTRLTVV.

The sample holds one count of this clone. This sequence joins TRBV15 and TRBJ2-4; possible D gene TRBD1, 6 bases. There are 17 residues in the CDR3. Trimming removed 5 bases from V and 0 bases from J, with 17 bases in between. Germline CDR1 LNHNV, CDR2 YYDKDF (reference sequence). Here the CDR3 DNA reads TGTGCCACCAGCCGGGGACCGGGACAACGAGCCAAAAACATTCAGTACTTC. Translated, it gives CATSRGPGQRAKNIQYF.

The rearrangement uses TRBV19 and TRBJ1-5; the match to TRBD1 covers 12 bases. The CDR3 has 17 amino acids. Germline V CDR1 and CDR2: LNHDA, SQIVND (reference sequence). With V trimmed by 2 bases and J by 3 bases, 5 bases remained unmatched. As DNA, the CDR3 is TGTGCCAGTAGTATAATGGGGACAGGGGGCCTCAATCAGCCCCAGCATTTT. This codes for CASSIMGTGGLNQPQHF.

The rearrangement links TRBV5-1 to TRBJ2-7; D uncertain. In germline, CDR1 is SGHRS, CDR2 YFSETQ. V shed 0 bases and J shed 2 bases, with 9 bases lying between them. The CDR3 has 14 residues. Written as DNA, the CDR3 is TGCGCCAGCAGCTTGGAGCCCGCCACCTACGAGCAGTACTTC. Amino acids: CASSLEPATYEQYF.

This clone was detected a few times. In DNA form, the CDR3 reads TGTGCCAGCAGCTTACAGGGGCTGGGGACTGAAGCTTTCTTT. Its protein product is CASSLQGLGTEAFF. The V gene is TRBV7-2, the J gene TRBJ1-1; D is perhaps TRBD1 (6 bases). Germline CDR1 is SGHTA and CDR2 is FQGNSA. V was pared by 2 bases and J by 5 bases, with 12 bases between. The CDR3 is 14 residues long.

This clone was detected once. V and J are TRBV6-5 and TRBJ1-1; 8 positions match TRBD1. CDR3 length: 12 amino acids. Germline trimming cut 9 bases from V and 1 base from J; bases unmatched to any gene: 1. CDR1 and CDR2 from the germline V gene are MNHEY and SVGAGI. CDR3 nucleotides: TGTGCCAGTGACAGGGGGAACACTGAAGCTTTCTTT. This gives the protein CASDRGNTEAFF.

As DNA, the CDR3 is TGTGCCAGCAGCTTAGAAACAGGGTACTATGGCTACACCTTC. As protein: CASSLETGYYGYTF. The rearrangement uses TRBV11-2 and TRBJ1-2; D perhaps matches TRBD1 (6 bases). The germline V and J ends were trimmed by 0 bases and 3 bases, with 8 bases remaining between them. This CDR3 comprises 14 residues. Germline CDR1 is SGHAT and CDR2 is FQNNGV.

This chain uses TRBV28 with TRBJ1-3; 7 positions match TRBD1. This CDR3 contains 15 residues. Germline V lookup: CDR1 MDHEN, CDR2 SYDVKM. Trimming cost V 5 bases and J 0 bases; bases outside gene matches: 4. In DNA form, the CDR3 reads TGTGCCAGCAGTGAAGACAGGGTCTCTGGAAACACCATATATTTT. This sequence encodes CASSEDRVSGNTIYF.

This chain uses TRBV28 with TRBJ2-2, with TRBD2 as a possible D gene (5 bases). The CDR3 sequence is 17 residues long. Between the trimmed V and J ends, which lost 6 bases and 5 bases, there was a span of 22 bases. In germline, CDR1 is MDHEN, CDR2 SYDVKM. The CDR3 sequence is CASSTPAPLLGTGELFF. DNA of the CDR3: TGTGCCAGCAGCACCCCGGCCCCCTTACTAGGAACCGGGGAGCTGTTTTTT. Full variable domain (missing parts from reference TRBV28 and TRBJ2-2): DVKVTQSSRYLVKRTGEKVFLECVQDMDHENMFWYRQDPGLGLRLIYFSYDVKMKEKGDIPEGYSVSREKKERFSLILESASTNQTSMYLCASSTPAPLLGTGELFFGEGSRLTVL.

The V and J genes are TRBV19 and TRBJ2-7; TRBD1 matches 7 bases. From germline, CDR1 is LNHDA and CDR2 SQIVND (reference sequence). CDR3 size: 15 residues. V was clipped by 3 bases and J by 2 bases; unmatched bases: 7. The CDR3 sequence: CASSIRQTGTYEQYF. As DNA, the CDR3 is TGTGCCAGTAGTATCCGCCAGACAGGGACCTACGAGCAGTACTTC.

This sequence joins TRBV12-3 or TRBV12-4 and TRBJ1-3; D may be TRBD1 (5 bases). There are 12 residues in the CDR3. V shed 5 bases and J shed 8 bases, with 10 bases lying between them. CDR3 sequence reads: CASSPKGYTIYF. The CDR3 coding sequence is TGTGCCAGCAGTCCAAAGGGGTACACCATATATTTT.

The rearrangement uses TRBV20-1 and TRBJ1-2; D is uncertain. Trimming pared 3 bases from V and 3 bases from J, leaving 8 bases between. The germline V gene has CDR1 DFQATT and CDR2 SNEGSKA (reference sequence). The CDR3 spans 12 residues. This chain's CDR3 is CSASWSDYGYTF. Here the CDR3 DNA reads TGCAGTGCTAGTTGGTCAGACTATGGCTACACCTTC.

The chain couples TRBV15 to TRBJ1-1; D remains ambiguous. CDR3 length: 16 residues. With 5 bases removed from V and 13 bases from J, the gap between germline ends came to 29 bases. The germline CDR1 and CDR2 sequences are LNHNV and YYDKDF (reference sequence). This CDR3 reads CATSPQLTPQTDTVFF. The CDR3, as DNA: TGTGCCACCAGCCCCCAACTGACACCGCAGACCGACACAGTTTTCTTT. Drawing the rest from reference TRBV15 and TRBJ1-1, the complete variable domain is DAMVIQNPRYQVTQFGKPVTLSCSQTLNHNVMYWYQQKSSQAPKLLFHYYDKDFNNEADTPDNFQSRRPNTSFCFLDIRSPGLGDTAMYLCATSPQLTPQTDTVFFGQGTRLTVV.

This chain connects TRBV5-1 to TRBJ1-5, with 7 bases fitting TRBD1. The CDR3 is 15 amino acids. J was trimmed by 6 bases and V by 0 bases; bases with no gene match: 6. CDR1 is SGHRS, CDR2 YFSETQ, per germline. In nucleotides, the CDR3 is TGCGCCAGCAGCTTGGAAGGGGGCGCGGGTCAGCCCCAGCATTTT. Encoded protein: CASSLEGGAGQPQHF.

J is TRBJ1-5 and V is TRBV19, with 8 nucleotides matching TRBD1. Trimming at V came to 2 bases and at J to 3 bases, leaving 3 bases not matched to a gene. The CDR3 has 15 amino acids. Germline V lookup: CDR1 LNHDA, CDR2 SQIVND (reference sequence). CDR3 loop: CASSIRTGLNQPQHF. CDR3 DNA: TGTGCCAGTAGTATAAGGACAGGGCTCAATCAGCCCCAGCATTTT.

The V call is TRBV5-1, the J call TRBJ2-3; unclear D gene. The length of the CDR3 is 14 residues. Germline CDR1 SGHRS, CDR2 YFSETQ. V dropped 0 bases and J dropped 6 bases, with 11 bases sitting between them. Here the CDR3 reads CASSLGDPGDTQYF. In nucleotides, the CDR3 is TGCGCCAGCAGCTTGGGAGATCCAGGTGATACGCAGTATTTT.

The chain joins TRBV7-6 to TRBJ1-1, with D hard to call. Germline CDR1 reads SGHVS; CDR2 reads FNYEAQ. V lost 1 base and J lost 7, with 13 bases in between. This CDR3 is built from 14 residues. CDR3 sequence reads: CASSLEPSVSEAFF. CDR3 DNA sequence: TGTGCCAGCAGCTTAGAGCCTTCCGTGAGTGAAGCTTTCTTT.

The chain uses TRBV7-2 and TRBJ2-7; 10 bases match TRBD1. This CDR3 contains 14 residues. CDR1 SGHTA and CDR2 FQGNSA come from the germline V gene. J gave up 5 bases and V 3 bases, and 4 bases lay outside the gene matches. Here the CDR3 reads CASSFRTGGNEQYF. The CDR3 region has the DNA TGTGCCAGCAGCTTCCGGACAGGGGGTAACGAGCAGTACTTC.

The V and J genes are TRBV12-3 or TRBV12-4 and TRBJ2-7; weak D call: TRBD2 (5 bases). V was pared by 6 bases and J by 7 bases, with 13 bases between. The CDR3 has 12 amino acids. The CDR3 is CASSLLGVEQYF. As DNA, the CDR3 is TGTGCCAGCAGCCTACTAGGAGTTGAGCAGTACTTC.